This T cell receptor beta chain was documented in a study of T cell changes during pregnancy in multiple sclerosis. Clones were sequenced by immunoSEQ multiplex PCR, and TCRdb holds only the in-frame ones, with some missing. The profile shows approximately 40,000 clones, approximately 91% of them singletons. Germline V gene lookup returns CDR1 MNHNS and CDR2 SASEGT. V dropped 5 bases and J dropped 0 bases, with 12 bases sitting between them. This CDR3 region has 15 residues. This TCR came from a female donor with multiple sclerosis, enrolled in a pregnancy study. This specimen consisted of CD8+ T cells from peripheral blood mononuclear cells, obtained after pregnancy. The chain couples TRBV6-1 to TRBJ2-3; possible D gene TRBD1, 5 bases. CDR3 in amino acids: CASSPRVTSTDTQYF. In DNA form, the CDR3 reads TGTGCCAGCAGTCCCAGGGTGACGAGCACAGATACGCAGTATTTT.